Listed below are T cell receptor beta chains from one sample, sequenced in a study of early T cells in non-severe SARS-CoV-2 infection. A single record per CDR3 protein comes from TCRdb applying MiXCR to the 5' RACE reads. The table records fewer than 75,000 distinct CDR3 sequences, roughly a sixth of them present only once. Sequencing was performed on whole blood, taken at baseline. These receptors all stem from an adult who was a healthcare worker with PCR-confirmed SARS-CoV-2 infection or an uninfected control (not recorded which). CDR3s include the opening cysteine and the closing phenylalanine or tryptophan. The D gene is left open where the match is weak. For some rows the clone size is stated as once, few or many, or as a class when expanded; others skip it.

J: TRBJ2-7; V: TRBV6-5; size: many; D: TRBD1; DNA: TGTGCCAGCAGTCAGGCCGGGACAGTCTACGAGCAGTACTTC; CDR3: CASSQAGTVYEQYF
J: TRBJ2-7; V: TRBV7-9; size: few; D: TRBD1; DNA: TGTGCCAGCAGAGCCCGGGACAGCTACGAGCAGTACTTC; CDR3: CASRARDSYEQYF
J: TRBJ2-2; V: TRBV24-1; size: NA; D: NA; DNA: TGTGCCACCAGTGATACCCTGAGTACCGGGGAGCTGTTTTTT; CDR3: CATSDTLSTGELFF
J: TRBJ2-7; V: TRBV4-1; size: few; D: NA; DNA: TGCGCCAGCAGCCAATTTAGTACGGGGATGAGCTCCTACGAGCAGTACTTC; CDR3: CASSQFSTGMSSYEQYF
J: TRBJ2-1; V: TRBV6-6; size: many; D: TRBD2; DNA: TGTGCCAGCAGTTTCGGACTAGCGGGGGGCGCCGAGGAGCAGTTCTTC; CDR3: CASSFGLAGGAEEQFF
J: TRBJ1-5; V: TRBV19; size: NA; D: NA; DNA: TGTGCCAGTAGCACCGCCTCGGGGGTGAGCAATCAGCCCCAGCATTTT; CDR3: CASSTASGVSNQPQHF
J: TRBJ2-6; V: TRBV2; size: NA; D: NA; DNA: TGTGCCAGCAGCCACGGCGGGGAAGCTGGGGCCAACGTCCTGACTTTC; CDR3: CASSHGGEAGANVLTF
J: TRBJ2-1; V: TRBV29-1; size: once; D: NA; DNA: TGCAGCGTTGGGCAGGCCAACTACAATGAGCAGTTCTTC; CDR3: CSVGQANYNEQFF
J: TRBJ2-5; V: TRBV12-3/TRBV12-4; size: NA; D: TRBD2; DNA: TGTGCCAGCAGGGTTAGCGGGAGGTTACAAGAGACCCAGTACTTC; CDR3: CASRVSGRLQETQYF
J: TRBJ1-3; V: TRBV11-2; size: NA; D: NA; DNA: TGTGCCAGCAGCTTAAAGACACCCACCTCTGGAAACACCATATATTTT; CDR3: CASSLKTPTSGNTIYF
J: TRBJ2-6; V: TRBV18; size: few; D: NA; DNA: TGTGCCAGCTCAACGGACTCTGGGGCCAACGTCCTGACTTTC; CDR3: CASSTDSGANVLTF
J: TRBJ1-6; V: TRBV7-9; size: many; D: TRBD1; DNA: TGTGCCAGCAGCCGAGGGGGCGGGGTACCCCCAAGGAATTCACCCCTCCACTTT; CDR3: CASSRGGGVPPRNSPLHF
J: TRBJ2-5; V: TRBV7-6; size: few; D: NA; DNA: TGTGCCAGCAGCGGAAGGGACGGACTCATGACCCAGTACTTC; CDR3: CASSGRDGLMTQYF
J: TRBJ2-3; V: TRBV7-9; size: NA; D: NA; DNA: TGTGCCAGCAGCGCGTCAGATACGCAGTATTTT; CDR3: CASSASDTQYF
J: TRBJ2-1; V: TRBV29-1; size: NA; D: TRBD2; DNA: TGCAGCGTTAGGGCTAGCGGGAGTTTCTACAATGAGCAGTTCTTC; CDR3: CSVRASGSFYNEQFF
J: TRBJ2-3; V: TRBV3-2; size: NA; D: NA; DNA: TGTGCCAGCAGCCCATTCCGACTAGCTTGGGGCACAGATACGCAGTATTTT; CDR3: CASSPFRLAWGTDTQYF
J: TRBJ2-7; V: TRBV7-9; size: few; D: NA; DNA: TGTGCCAGCAGCTTAGGAGCGTCCGGGCAGTACTTC; CDR3: CASSLGASGQYF
J: TRBJ2-1; V: TRBV5-1; size: NA; D: NA; DNA: TGCGCCAGCAGCTTGGAAAACAACCGGTACAATGAGCAGTTCTTC; CDR3: CASSLENNRYNEQFF
J: TRBJ1-2; V: TRBV11-2; size: NA; D: NA; DNA: TGTGCCAGCAGCTTAGATGCCCAAAACTATGGCTACACCTTC; CDR3: CASSLDAQNYGYTF
J: TRBJ2-2; V: TRBV18; size: NA; D: NA; DNA: TGTGCCAGCTCACCGGCCAGGCACACCGGGGAGCTGTTTTTT; CDR3: CASSPARHTGELFF
J: TRBJ2-6; V: TRBV6-1; size: NA; D: NA; DNA: TGTGCCAGCAAGGTTGGGTTTTCGGCTGGGGCCAACGTCCTGACTTTC; CDR3: CASKVGFSAGANVLTF
J: TRBJ2-7; V: TRBV7-8; size: NA; D: TRBD1; DNA: TGTGCCAGCAGCTTAGCCTTGGACAGGGTCCTCTACGAGCAGTACTTC; CDR3: CASSLALDRVLYEQYF
J: TRBJ2-7; V: TRBV27; size: NA; D: TRBD1; DNA: TGTGCCAGCAGAAGACGGACAGGGGGGTACGAGCAGTACTTC; CDR3: CASRRRTGGYEQYF
J: TRBJ2-6; V: TRBV7-2; size: many; D: NA; DNA: TGTGCCAGCAGCACGATGGCTACCTCCTCTAGGGCCAACGTCCTGACTTTC; CDR3: CASSTMATSSRANVLTF
J: TRBJ2-5; V: TRBV7-6; size: NA; D: NA; DNA: TGTGCCAGCAGCTTGTTGGGCGGGAAAGAGACCCAGTACTTC; CDR3: CASSLLGGKETQYF